Following are 12 T cell receptor beta chains from one sample sequenced in a study of T cell responses to AZD1222 COVID-19 vaccine. The assay was immunoSEQ multiplex PCR, and TCRdb's table has in-frame clones only and misses some. In the table there are approximately 92,000 clones, about 90% of which are singletons. The source material was peripheral blood, sampled on day 0 of AZD1222 vaccination. All receptors derive from an adult in good health.

The rearrangement uses TRBV2 and TRBJ2-6, with D possibly TRBD1 on 7 matching bases. Germline CDR1 reads SNHLY; CDR2 reads FYNNEI. The CDR3 totals 15 residues. Trimming shortened V by 5 bases and J by 2 bases, and 10 bases separated the two germline ends. In nucleotides, the CDR3 is TGTGCCAGCAGTCCAGGGGGGACTGGGGCCAACGTCCTGACTTTC. Protein product: CASSPGGTGANVLTF.

The table lists this clone with a count of one. This chain connects TRBV6-1 to TRBJ1-2, with D possibly matching TRBD1 (6 bases). Trimming left V 1 base short and J 5 bases short, with 11 bases between. The germline CDR1 and CDR2 sequences are MNHNS and SASEGT. CDR3 length: 14 amino acids. The CDR3 loop is CASSEVQGPYGYTF. CDR3 DNA: TGTGCCAGCAGTGAAGTACAGGGTCCGTATGGCTACACCTTC.

The CDR3 nucleotides read TGTGCCAGCCGGCAGGGGGAGGGCACTGAAGCTTTCTTT. Its protein is CASRQGEGTEAFF. The chain links TRBV5-6 to TRBJ1-1; 7 positions agree with TRBD1. J was trimmed by 4 bases and V by 7 bases; bases with no gene match: 7. The CDR3 spans 13 residues. Germline-derived CDR1 and CDR2 are SGHDT and YYEEEE. The full variable domain, rest sourced from reference TRBV5-6 and TRBJ1-1, is DAGVTQSPTHLIKTRGQQVTLRCSPKSGHDTVSWYQQALGQGPQFIFQYYEEEERQRGNFPDRFSGHQFPNYSSELNVNALLLGDSALYLCASRQGEGTEAFFGQGTRLTVV.

The CDR3 DNA sequence: TGTGCCAGCAGTCTCGAATCTGAAGCTTTCTTT. This translates into CASSLESEAFF. The chain employs TRBV12-3 or TRBV12-4 and TRBJ1-1; D gene ambiguous. This CDR3 is built from 11 residues. V lost 5 bases, J lost 6 bases, and 7 bases lay in between.

V is TRBV5-4 and J is TRBJ1-1; D gene unclear. The CDR3 spans 13 residues. The germline CDR1 and CDR2 sequences are SGHNT and YYREEE (reference sequence). V lost 3 bases and J lost 6, with 12 bases in between. DNA of the CDR3: TGTGCCAGCAGCTCGAGGGATAGGGCTGAAGCTTTCTTT. Protein: CASSSRDRAEAFF.

The chain uses TRBV25-1 and TRBJ1-2; 9 bases map to TRBD1. The CDR3 runs 14 residues. In germline, CDR1 is MGHDK, CDR2 SYGVNS. V dropped 7 bases and J dropped 2; count of bases not matched to a gene: 5. The CDR3 DNA follows: TGTGCCAGCACCCTGGGACAGGGAAACTATGGCTACACCTTC. Translated: CASTLGQGNYGYTF.

This chain joins TRBV7-9 and TRBJ2-5; no reliable D call. Trimming took 4 bases from V and 3 from J, leaving 12 bases between them. The CDR3 has 14 residues. CDR1 and CDR2 (germline): SEHNR, FQNEAQ (reference sequence). CDR3 sequence (DNA): TGTGCCAGCAGCTCCCCTAACCGGGAAGAGACCCAGTACTTC. Translation gives CASSSPNREETQYF.

The V call is TRBV9, the J call TRBJ1-1; D might be TRBD1 (5 bases). The V end was cut by 0 bases, the J end by 1 base, with 7 bases between. The CDR3 loop spans 14 amino acids. The germline V gene encodes CDR1 SGDLS and CDR2 YYNGEE. The CDR3 reads CASSVAGGNTEAFF. The CDR3 DNA is TGTGCCAGCAGCGTAGCGGGGGGGAACACTGAAGCTTTCTTT.

The chain uses TRBV24-1 and TRBJ2-3, with D perhaps being TRBD1 or TRBD2 (7 bases each). Germline CDR1 reads KGHDR; CDR2 reads SFDVKD. With 3 bases removed from V and 4 bases from J, the gap between germline ends came to 16 bases. This CDR3 is built from 16 residues. CDR3 sequence: CATSDARGGGPDTQYF. DNA of the CDR3: TGTGCCACCAGTGATGCCCGGGGAGGGGGCCCAGATACGCAGTATTTT.

As to this clone: A junction end diverges from the germline sequence, so it may reflect a read error. The CDR3 here is CASSVATNYGYTF. CDR3 in DNA: TGTGCCAGCAGCGTCGCCACGAACTATGGCTACACCTTC. The chain couples TRBV5-1 to TRBJ1-2; D unresolved. The CDR3 is made up of 13 amino acids. CDR1 and CDR2 from the germline V gene are SGHRS and YFSETQ. Combining the CDR3 with reference TRBV5-1 and TRBJ1-2 gives the whole variable domain KAGVTQTPRYLIKTRGQQVTLSCSPISGHRSVSWYQQTPGQGLQFLFEYFSETQRNKGNFPGRFSGRQFSNSRSEMNVSTLELGDSALYLCASSVATNYGYTFGSGTRLTVV.

The J gene is TRBJ1-4, the V gene TRBV29-1; tentatively, D is TRBD1 (5 bases). From germline, CDR1 is SQVTM and CDR2 ANQGSEA. The CDR3 has 11 amino acids. The V end lost 3 bases, the J end lost 16 bases, and 15 bases lay between the germline ends. For the CDR3, the DNA is TGCAGCGTTGAGTTGGGGGATATTCCGTTTTTT. This codes for CSVELGDIPFF.

The chain combines TRBV2 with TRBJ2-7, with a tentative D call TRBD1 (5 bases). The V end lost 11 bases, the J end lost 4 bases, and 18 bases lay between the germline ends. CDR1 is SNHLY, CDR2 FYNNEI, per germline. The CDR3 has 13 amino acids. The CDR3 DNA reads as TGTGCCTCCCAACGGCAGGGATCGTACGAGCAGTACGTC. This encodes CASQRQGSYEQYV.